These T cell receptor beta chains were read from a single sample in a study of early T cells in non-severe SARS-CoV-2 infection. TCRdb fed the 5' RACE reads into MiXCR, producing one record per CDR3 protein. This sample yields tens of thousands of distinct CDR3 sequences, of which more than 8% are seen a single time; approximately 12% belongs to the top ten. The sequenced material came from whole blood. The source of these receptors is an adult who was a healthcare worker with PCR-confirmed SARS-CoV-2 infection or an uninfected control (not recorded which). CDR3s leave out the opening cysteine and the closing phenylalanine or tryptophan.

J gene: TRBJ2-7; V gene: TRBV6-5; CDR3 protein: ASSYRWDGTYEQY
J gene: TRBJ1-2; V gene: TRBV30; CDR3 protein: AWSTAQGNYGYT
J gene: TRBJ1-2; V gene: TRBV27; CDR3 protein: ASSLLGQGSGYT
J gene: TRBJ2-3; V gene: TRBV28; CDR3 protein: ASSFPGQGTDTQY
J gene: TRBJ1-5; V gene: TRBV19; CDR3 protein: ASSMTGGGQPQH
J gene: TRBJ2-5; V gene: TRBV5-8; CDR3 protein: ASSRAEETQY
J gene: TRBJ2-7; V gene: TRBV4-3; CDR3 protein: ASSQGPRDSAYEQY
J gene: TRBJ2-1; V gene: TRBV6-6; CDR3 protein: AGSENRINEQF
J gene: TRBJ2-3; V gene: TRBV30; CDR3 protein: AWSVGASSDTQY
J gene: TRBJ1-6; V gene: TRBV11-2; CDR3 protein: ASSLSGIFNSPLH
J gene: TRBJ1-1; V gene: TRBV29-1; CDR3 protein: SASVERNTEAF
J gene: TRBJ2-5; V gene: TRBV7-2; CDR3 protein: ASSPNEGRETQY
J gene: TRBJ1-1; V gene: TRBV9; CDR3 protein: ASSEPAEAF
J gene: TRBJ2-7; V gene: TRBV29-1; CDR3 protein: SVQTGLIYEQY
J gene: TRBJ1-3; V gene: TRBV15; CDR3 protein: ATSSRSGNTIY
J gene: TRBJ1-2; V gene: TRBV5-1; CDR3 protein: ASSLALGTQNYGYT
J gene: TRBJ2-6; V gene: TRBV19; CDR3 protein: ASSARGTGANVLT
J gene: TRBJ2-5; V gene: TRBV30; CDR3 protein: AWSVARTQY
J gene: TRBJ1-6; V gene: TRBV5-5; CDR3 protein: ASSLAGSSPLH
J gene: TRBJ1-2; V gene: TRBV7-9; CDR3 protein: ASNGRTNYGYT
J gene: TRBJ1-5; V gene: TRBV5-6; CDR3 protein: ASSLGPGLNQPQH
J gene: TRBJ1-1; V gene: TRBV12-3/TRBV12-4; CDR3 protein: ASSRGGYTEAF
J gene: TRBJ2-3; V gene: TRBV6-2/TRBV6-3; CDR3 protein: ASRDYRNYGTDTQY